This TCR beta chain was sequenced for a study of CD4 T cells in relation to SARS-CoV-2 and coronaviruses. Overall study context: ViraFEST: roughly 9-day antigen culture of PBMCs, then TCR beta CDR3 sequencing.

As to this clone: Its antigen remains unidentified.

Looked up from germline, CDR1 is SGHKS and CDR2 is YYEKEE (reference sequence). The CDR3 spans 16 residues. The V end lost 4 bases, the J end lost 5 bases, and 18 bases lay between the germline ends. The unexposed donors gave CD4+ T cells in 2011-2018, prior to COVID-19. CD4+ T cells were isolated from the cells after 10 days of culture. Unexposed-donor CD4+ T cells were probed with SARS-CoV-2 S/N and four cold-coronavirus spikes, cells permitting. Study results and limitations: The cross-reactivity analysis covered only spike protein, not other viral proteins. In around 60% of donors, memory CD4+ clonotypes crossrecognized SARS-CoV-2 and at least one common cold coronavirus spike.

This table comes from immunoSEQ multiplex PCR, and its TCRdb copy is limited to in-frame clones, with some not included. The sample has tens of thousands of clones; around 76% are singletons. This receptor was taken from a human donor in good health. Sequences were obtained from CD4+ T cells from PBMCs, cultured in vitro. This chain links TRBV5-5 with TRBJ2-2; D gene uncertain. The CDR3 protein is CASSDTGPSRTGELFF. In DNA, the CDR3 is TGTGCCAGCAGCGATACGGGCCCTAGTAGAACCGGGGAGCTGTTTTTT. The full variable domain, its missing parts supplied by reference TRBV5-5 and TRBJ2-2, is DAGVTQSPTHLIKTRGQQVTLRCSPISGHKSVSWYQQVLGQGPQFIFQYYEKEERGRGNFPDRFSARQFPNYSSELNVNALLLGDSALYLCASSDTGPSRTGELFFGEGSRLTVL.